These T cell receptor beta chains were read from a single sample in a study of cytomegalovirus exposure and HLA in healthy donors. TCRdb's copy holds only in-frame clones and misses some; the assay was immunoSEQ multiplex PCR. In the table there are some 140,000 clones, around 72% of which are singletons. Sequencing used PBMCs. Receptors were obtained from a woman in her thirties or forties in good health and CMV-seronegative. CDR3s include the opening cysteine and the closing phenylalanine or tryptophan. Each record gives: D gene, clone size, J gene, V gene, CDR3 protein, CDR3 DNA. D genes are given only for firm matches. Not every row has a clone size; where given, it reads once, few, many or a size class.

d_gene: TRBD2; abundance: -; j_gene: TRBJ2-1; v_gene: TRBV6-6; CDR3aa: CASHRGLVKIDEQFF; CDR3nt: TGTGCCTCACACCGGGGACTAGTCAAAATCGATGAGCAGTTCTTC
d_gene: -; abundance: -; j_gene: TRBJ1-1; v_gene: TRBV20-1; CDR3aa: CSARLGEQAFF; CDR3nt: TGCAGTGCTAGACTCGGGGAGCAAGCTTTCTTT
d_gene: -; abundance: -; j_gene: TRBJ2-1; v_gene: TRBV19; CDR3aa: CASSISGSSYNEQFF; CDR3nt: TGTGCCAGTAGTATAAGCGGGTCCTCTTACAATGAGCAGTTCTTC
d_gene: -; abundance: once; j_gene: TRBJ1-1; v_gene: TRBV19; CDR3aa: CASSIQRGMNTEAFF; CDR3nt: TGTGCCAGTAGTATTCAACGGGGGATGAACACTGAAGCTTTCTTT
d_gene: TRBD2; abundance: -; j_gene: TRBJ2-1; v_gene: TRBV9; CDR3aa: CASSVGMGGGGLNEQFF; CDR3nt: TGTGCCAGCAGCGTAGGAATGGGTGGCGGGGGGTTAAATGAGCAGTTCTTC
d_gene: -; abundance: -; j_gene: TRBJ1-2; v_gene: TRBV28; CDR3aa: CASSLPITGFGNYGYTF; CDR3nt: TGTGCCAGCAGTCTCCCGATTACAGGGTTTGGTAACTATGGCTACACCTTC
d_gene: -; abundance: once; j_gene: TRBJ2-5; v_gene: TRBV28; CDR3aa: CASKRGPGDQETQYF; CDR3nt: TGTGCCAGCAAACGAGGGCCGGGGGACCAAGAGACCCAGTACTTC
d_gene: TRBD1; abundance: -; j_gene: TRBJ2-5; v_gene: TRBV4-1; CDR3aa: CASSQMDRGQETQYF; CDR3nt: TGCGCCAGCAGCCAGATGGACAGGGGCCAAGAGACCCAGTACTTC
d_gene: TRBD1; abundance: -; j_gene: TRBJ1-2; v_gene: TRBV28; CDR3aa: CASSLRDRGLNYGYTF; CDR3nt: TGTGCCAGCAGTTTACGGGACAGGGGCCTGAACTATGGCTACACCTTC
d_gene: -; abundance: -; j_gene: TRBJ1-3; v_gene: TRBV4-2; CDR3aa: CASSQDPGGGSSGNTIYF; CDR3nt: TGTGCCAGCAGCCAAGATCCCGGGGGAGGAAGCTCTGGAAACACCATATATTTT
d_gene: -; abundance: -; j_gene: TRBJ1-1; v_gene: TRBV6-5; CDR3aa: CASSAVSNTEAFF; CDR3nt: TGTGCCAGCAGCGCGGTAAGCAACACTGAAGCTTTCTTT
d_gene: -; abundance: -; j_gene: TRBJ1-5; v_gene: TRBV15; CDR3aa: CATSKYRAGNQPQHF; CDR3nt: TGTGCCACCAGCAAATACAGGGCGGGCAATCAGCCCCAGCATTTT
d_gene: TRBD1; abundance: few; j_gene: TRBJ1-4; v_gene: TRBV7-9; CDR3aa: CSSSSDGTGREKLFF; CDR3nt: TGTTCCAGCAGCTCAGACGGGACAGGTCGGGAAAAACTGTTTTTT
d_gene: -; abundance: few; j_gene: TRBJ1-1; v_gene: TRBV6-6; CDR3aa: CASSLMNTEAFF; CDR3nt: TGTGCCAGCAGTTTAATGAACACTGAAGCTTTCTTT
d_gene: TRBD1; abundance: -; j_gene: TRBJ1-2; v_gene: TRBV19; CDR3aa: CASSTFPGQMDGYTF; CDR3nt: TGTGCCAGTAGTACTTTTCCGGGACAGATGGATGGCTACACCTTC
d_gene: -; abundance: -; j_gene: TRBJ1-1; v_gene: TRBV27; CDR3aa: CASSAYRVSTEAFF; CDR3nt: TGTGCCAGCAGTGCATACAGGGTCAGCACTGAAGCTTTCTTT
d_gene: -; abundance: -; j_gene: TRBJ1-1; v_gene: TRBV27; CDR3aa: CASSPQDRLSPEAFF; CDR3nt: TGTGCCAGCAGTCCCCAAGACAGGCTGAGTCCTGAAGCTTTCTTT
d_gene: -; abundance: -; j_gene: TRBJ2-3; v_gene: TRBV7-2; CDR3aa: CASSFGETGRNTQYF; CDR3nt: TGTGCCAGCAGCTTCGGGGAGACGGGAAGAAATACGCAGTATTTT
d_gene: TRBD2; abundance: once; j_gene: TRBJ2-3; v_gene: TRBV15; CDR3aa: CATSSLNRLAGLVTDTQYF; CDR3nt: TGTGCCACCAGCAGCCTGAATCGACTAGCGGGGTTGGTCACAGATACGCAGTATTTT
d_gene: TRBD2; abundance: -; j_gene: TRBJ2-2; v_gene: TRBV5-1; CDR3aa: CASSQGLANTGELFF; CDR3nt: TGCGCCAGCAGCCAGGGACTAGCGAACACCGGGGAGCTGTTTTTT
d_gene: -; abundance: once; j_gene: TRBJ1-2; v_gene: TRBV6-5; CDR3aa: CASSYQGLNGYTF; CDR3nt: TGTGCCAGCAGTTACCAGGGGCTTAATGGCTACACCTTC
d_gene: -; abundance: -; j_gene: TRBJ2-3; v_gene: TRBV19; CDR3aa: CASSLGTASTDTQYF; CDR3nt: TGTGCCAGCTCCCTCGGGACTGCGAGCACAGATACGCAGTATTTT
d_gene: TRBD2; abundance: -; j_gene: TRBJ2-3; v_gene: TRBV10-3; CDR3aa: CAIRGLAGGTDTQYF; CDR3nt: TGTGCCATAAGGGGACTAGCGGGGGGCACAGATACGCAGTATTTT
d_gene: -; abundance: -; j_gene: TRBJ1-3; v_gene: TRBV9; CDR3aa: CASSPGSSGNTIYF; CDR3nt: TGTGCCAGCAGCCCCGGGAGCTCTGGAAACACCATATATTTT
d_gene: -; abundance: -; j_gene: TRBJ1-1; v_gene: TRBV5-1; CDR3aa: CASSLDGAKGTEAFF; CDR3nt: TGCGCCAGCAGCTTGGATGGGGCGAAGGGCACTGAAGCTTTCTTT
d_gene: TRBD2; abundance: once; j_gene: TRBJ2-1; v_gene: TRBV9; CDR3aa: CASSVGGTYNEQFF; CDR3nt: TGTGCCAGTTCGGTCGGGGGGACCTACAATGAGCAGTTCTTC
d_gene: -; abundance: -; j_gene: TRBJ2-1; v_gene: TRBV6-4; CDR3aa: CASSDKGGDYNEQFF; CDR3nt: TGTGCCAGCAGTGACAAAGGGGGGGACTACAATGAGCAGTTCTTC
d_gene: -; abundance: -; j_gene: TRBJ1-2; v_gene: TRBV11-2; CDR3aa: CASSLGRGGYTF; CDR3nt: TGTGCCAGCAGCTTAGGAAGGGGAGGCTACACCTTC
d_gene: TRBD1; abundance: -; j_gene: TRBJ2-7; v_gene: TRBV2; CDR3aa: CASTLGTALNEQYF; CDR3nt: TGTGCCAGCACCTTAGGGACAGCCCTCAACGAGCAGTACTTC
d_gene: -; abundance: -; j_gene: TRBJ1-6; v_gene: TRBV7-2; CDR3aa: CASSFQDSYNSPLHF; CDR3nt: TGTGCCAGCAGCTTCCAGGACTCCTATAATTCACCCCTCCACTTT
d_gene: -; abundance: -; j_gene: TRBJ2-5; v_gene: TRBV29-1; CDR3aa: CSVEDWRGTQYF; CDR3nt: TGCAGCGTTGAAGATTGGAGGGGAACCCAGTACTTC
d_gene: -; abundance: -; j_gene: TRBJ1-2; v_gene: TRBV9; CDR3aa: CASSEAGGANYGYTF; CDR3nt: TGTGCCAGCAGCGAGGCGGGGGGAGCTAACTATGGCTACACCTTC
d_gene: TRBD1; abundance: -; j_gene: TRBJ1-2; v_gene: TRBV7-2; CDR3aa: CASSFGGDRGYGYTF; CDR3nt: TGTGCCAGCAGCTTTGGGGGGGACAGGGGCTATGGCTACACCTTC
d_gene: TRBD1; abundance: -; j_gene: TRBJ1-4; v_gene: TRBV9; CDR3aa: CASSPRQGSNEKLFF; CDR3nt: TGTGCCAGCAGCCCCCGACAGGGAAGTAATGAAAAACTGTTTTTT
d_gene: TRBD2; abundance: -; j_gene: TRBJ2-2; v_gene: TRBV7-6; CDR3aa: CASSRSGGASGELFF; CDR3nt: TGTGCCAGCAGTCGGAGCGGGGGGGCATCTGGGGAGCTGTTTTTT
d_gene: -; abundance: few; j_gene: TRBJ1-5; v_gene: TRBV6-1; CDR3aa: CASIRYPGQPQHF; CDR3nt: TGTGCCAGCATTCGGTATCCCGGTCAGCCCCAGCATTTT
d_gene: -; abundance: -; j_gene: TRBJ1-2; v_gene: TRBV6-5; CDR3aa: CASSSSYDYGYTF; CDR3nt: TGTGCCAGCAGCTCCAGTTATGACTATGGCTACACCTTC
d_gene: -; abundance: -; j_gene: TRBJ1-6; v_gene: TRBV7-2; CDR3aa: CASSLGGYNSPLHF; CDR3nt: TGTGCCAGCAGCTTGGGAGGTTATAATTCACCCCTCCACTTT
d_gene: TRBD1; abundance: -; j_gene: TRBJ2-1; v_gene: TRBV7-7; CDR3aa: CASSAGTGANEQFF; CDR3nt: TGTGCTAGCAGCGCTGGGACAGGGGCCAATGAGCAGTTCTTC
d_gene: -; abundance: -; j_gene: TRBJ2-6; v_gene: TRBV7-9; CDR3aa: CASSLAIRGGANVLTF; CDR3nt: TGTGCCAGCAGCTTAGCCATCAGGGGTGGGGCCAACGTCCTGACTTTC
d_gene: -; abundance: -; j_gene: TRBJ1-5; v_gene: TRBV5-8; CDR3aa: CASSPTGMGQPQHF; CDR3nt: TGTGCCAGCAGCCCGACAGGAATGGGGCAGCCCCAGCATTTT
d_gene: -; abundance: -; j_gene: TRBJ1-2; v_gene: TRBV19; CDR3aa: CASPRTFNGYTF; CDR3nt: TGTGCCAGCCCCAGGACATTTAATGGCTACACCTTC
d_gene: TRBD1; abundance: -; j_gene: TRBJ1-1; v_gene: TRBV2; CDR3aa: CASSSGGAGSGTEAFF; CDR3nt: TGTGCCAGCAGCTCAGGGGGCGCTGGGTCGGGAACTGAAGCTTTCTTT
d_gene: -; abundance: -; j_gene: TRBJ1-2; v_gene: TRBV4-2; CDR3aa: CASSQETGPYGYTF; CDR3nt: TGTGCCAGCAGCCAAGAAACAGGGCCCTATGGCTACACCTTC
d_gene: -; abundance: -; j_gene: TRBJ1-5; v_gene: TRBV28; CDR3aa: CASSLQEGNQPQHF; CDR3nt: TGTGCCAGCAGTTTACAAGAGGGCAATCAGCCCCAGCATTTT
d_gene: TRBD2; abundance: once; j_gene: TRBJ2-7; v_gene: TRBV9; CDR3aa: CASQAGDSYEQYF; CDR3nt: TGTGCCAGCCAGGCGGGGGATTCCTACGAGCAGTACTTC
d_gene: -; abundance: few; j_gene: TRBJ2-7; v_gene: TRBV7-2; CDR3aa: CASSLSSYEQYF; CDR3nt: TGTGCCAGCAGCCTCAGCTCCTACGAGCAGTACTTC
d_gene: TRBD2; abundance: -; j_gene: TRBJ2-3; v_gene: TRBV6-4; CDR3aa: CASSNSGGLDTQYF; CDR3nt: TGTGCCAGCAGTAATAGCGGGGGATTAGATACGCAGTATTTT
d_gene: TRBD2; abundance: -; j_gene: TRBJ2-3; v_gene: TRBV7-6; CDR3aa: CASSPRTSGGDTQYF; CDR3nt: TGTGCCAGCAGCCCCCGGACTAGCGGGGGTGATACGCAGTATTTT
d_gene: -; abundance: -; j_gene: TRBJ2-2; v_gene: TRBV15; CDR3aa: CATSRSELPGELFF; CDR3nt: TGTGCCACCAGCAGATCGGAGCTACCCGGGGAGCTGTTTTTT
d_gene: -; abundance: -; j_gene: TRBJ2-7; v_gene: TRBV4-1; CDR3aa: CASSQDEVPYEQYF; CDR3nt: TGCGCCAGCAGCCAAGATGAAGTTCCCTACGAGCAGTACTTC
d_gene: TRBD1; abundance: -; j_gene: TRBJ2-3; v_gene: TRBV4-1; CDR3aa: CASSQPRDSPGTDTQYF; CDR3nt: TGCGCCAGCAGCCAACCCCGGGACAGCCCAGGCACAGATACGCAGTATTTT
d_gene: -; abundance: -; j_gene: TRBJ1-1; v_gene: TRBV4-1; CDR3aa: CASSQDPYTEAFF; CDR3nt: TGCGCCAGCAGCCAAGACCCGTACACTGAAGCTTTCTTT
d_gene: -; abundance: -; j_gene: TRBJ1-4; v_gene: TRBV6-1; CDR3aa: CASSAQSDSLNEKLFF; CDR3nt: TGTGCCAGCAGTGCTCAATCGGACAGCCTTAATGAAAAACTGTTTTTT
d_gene: -; abundance: once; j_gene: TRBJ1-1; v_gene: TRBV19; CDR3aa: CASSIGGNTEAFF; CDR3nt: TGTGCCAGTAGTATCGGGGGTAACACTGAAGCTTTCTTT
d_gene: -; abundance: -; j_gene: TRBJ2-4; v_gene: TRBV5-1; CDR3aa: CASSLFGQDIQYF; CDR3nt: TGCGCCAGCAGCTTGTTCGGTCAAGACATTCAGTACTTC
d_gene: -; abundance: once; j_gene: TRBJ1-2; v_gene: TRBV4-1; CDR3aa: CASRQGAADSNYGYTF; CDR3nt: TGCGCCAGCAGGCAAGGGGCTGCGGACAGTAACTATGGCTACACCTTC